One T cell receptor beta chain is described in this entry. No antigen is known for it. UMI-labeled 5' RACE TRB cDNA libraries were prepared from the cells. No DNA is given; TCRdb re-called the 5' RACE reads and lists each CDR3 protein once. The sample totals some 39,000 distinct CDR3 sequences; its top ten clones hold roughly 1.6%. The entry originates in a study of CXCR3-negative and CXCR3-positive naive CD8 T cells. Study-level results: In CXCR3-positive naive cells, the TRB CDR3s were more hydrophobic than in CXCR3-negative naive cells. Both of the naive subsets showed about the same high diversity, but memory CD8+ cells had much less.

Germline CDR1 is MDHEN and CDR2 is SYDVKM. The CDR3 consists of 16 residues. The authors gated naive CD8+ T cells as CD45RO-CCR7+CD27+CD95-. Sequenced sample: naive CXCR3- CD8+ T cells from blood. Subset given: CD45RO-CCR7+CD27+CD95- naive CD8+ T cells lacking CXCR3 (TNR3-). The origin of this receptor is a human donor in good health. Some clones in this sample may be carry-over from other donors' samples. The chain is built from TRBV28 and TRBJ2-5; the TRBD1 assignment by TCRdb is unverifiable without DNA. CDR3 sequence reads: CASSLSSWTGVTAQYF.